The 29 T cell receptor beta chains presented below share a single source sample, sequenced in a study of cytomegalovirus exposure and HLA in healthy donors. The PCR had 60 Vbeta and 13 Jbeta primers. The repertoire was sequenced with immunoSEQ multiplex PCR; TCRdb's copy has only in-frame clones and lacks some. The sample has over 100,000 clones, about 80% seen once. The specimen was PBMCs. Receptor source: a woman aged 45 to 65 in good health and CMV-seropositive.

The V gene is TRBV5-4, the J gene TRBJ1-6; 7 bases are shared with TRBD1. V trimming: 4 bases; J trimming: 10 bases; junction bases outside the gene matches: 8. CDR3 size: 14 residues. Germline loops: CDR1 SGHNT, CDR2 YYREEE (reference sequence). CDR3 loop: CASSLRGKYSPLHF. CDR3 sequence (DNA): TGTGCCAGCAGCCTCAGGGGGAAATACTCACCCCTCCACTTT.

This clone was observed a handful of times. The rearrangement joins TRBV9 to TRBJ1-1; D unclear. In germline, CDR1 is SGDLS, CDR2 YYNGEE. Trimming took 2 bases from V and 2 from J, leaving 7 bases between them. The CDR3 is 13 residues long. CDR3 protein: CASSVSPNTEAFF. In DNA form, the CDR3 reads TGTGCCAGCAGCGTGTCTCCTAACACTGAAGCTTTCTTT. Filled out from reference TRBV9 and TRBJ1-1, the complete variable domain reads DSGVTQTPKHLITATGQRVTLRCSPRSGDLSVYWYQQSLDQGLQFLIQYYNGEERAKGNILERFSAQQFPDLHSELNLSSLELGDSALYFCASSVSPNTEAFFGQGTRLTVV.

This rearrangement joins TRBV18 to TRBJ2-7, with 9 bases fitting TRBD2. Germline V gene sequence: CDR1 KGHSH, CDR2 LQKENI. The CDR3 has 16 residues. After removal of 3 bases from V and 3 bases from J, the junction contained 9 bases not matched to a gene. The chain's CDR3 is CASSPRGLAGLYEQYF. The DNA for the CDR3 is TGTGCCAGCTCACCGCGGGGGCTAGCGGGACTCTACGAGCAGTACTTC.

The chain combines TRBV11-3 with TRBJ2-1, with 11 bases fitting TRBD2. J was trimmed by 6 bases and V by 5 bases; bases with no gene match: 12. Germline V gene data show CDR1 as SGHNT and CDR2 as YENEEA. This CDR3 has 17 amino acids. The CDR3 spells CASSTRTGTSGLNEQFF. CDR3 DNA: TGTGCCAGCAGCACCCGAACTGGGACTAGCGGACTCAATGAGCAGTTCTTC.

J is TRBJ2-7 and V is TRBV5-1; no clear D gene. The CDR3 covers 19 residues. Trimming stripped 0 bases from V and 2 bases from J, with 24 bases between. CDR1 and CDR2 (germline): SGHRS, YFSETQ. The CDR3 DNA is TGCGCCAGCAGCTTGGCCGATCCCCGTTGGCGGCATGAAGCCTACGAGCAGTACTTC. Protein product: CASSLADPRWRHEAYEQYF.

The rearrangement joins TRBV5-5 to TRBJ2-7, with 9 bases fitting TRBD1. The CDR3 runs 15 residues. Germline CDR1 reads SGHKS; CDR2 reads YYEKEE (reference sequence). The V gene end was trimmed by 4 bases and the J gene end by 2 bases; junction bases not matched to a gene: 7. CDR3 amino acids: CASSPPGQGPYEQYF. The CDR3 bases are TGTGCCAGCAGCCCACCGGGACAGGGCCCCTACGAGCAGTACTTC.

The chain links TRBV7-6 to TRBJ2-2; 9 positions match TRBD2. The germline CDR1 and CDR2 sequences are SGHVS and FNYEAQ. This CDR3 is built from 17 residues. The junction had 9 bases not matched to a gene; V was cut back by 5 bases and J by 2 bases. The DNA of the CDR3 is TGTGCCAGCAGCCCCACCCCCCTAGCGGGAAACACCGGGGAGCTGTTTTTT. Its translation is CASSPTPLAGNTGELFF.

The rearrangement joins TRBV29-1 to TRBJ2-7; TRBD1 might be the D (6 bases). Germline CDR1 and CDR2: SQVTM and ANQGSEA. V lost 4 bases and J 1 base, leaving 11 bases between the germline ends. CDR3 length: 13 amino acids. Written as DNA, the CDR3 is TGCAGCGTTGCGTACAGGGAATCCTACGAGCAGTACTTC. This gives the protein CSVAYRESYEQYF.

The chain is built from TRBV19 and TRBJ1-5; a possible D gene is TRBD1 (5 bases). V was trimmed by 2 bases and J by 8 bases, leaving 13 bases between them. CDR3 length: 14 amino acids. Germline CDR1 and CDR2: LNHDA and SQIVND (reference sequence). The CDR3 DNA follows: TGTGCCAGTAGTATACGGGGGGTGAAAGAGCCCCAGCATTTT. Protein: CASSIRGVKEPQHF. Based on the CDR3 plus reference TRBV19 and TRBJ1-5, the full variable domain is DGGITQSPKYLFRKEGQNVTLSCEQNLNHDAMYWYRQDPGQGLRLIYYSQIVNDFQKGDIAEGYSVSREKKESFPLTVTSAQKNPTAFYLCASSIRGVKEPQHFGDGTRLSIL.

The rearrangement links TRBV7-2 to TRBJ2-3; 9 nucleotides agree with TRBD2. CDR1 is SGHTA, CDR2 FQGNSA, per germline. V was clipped by 1 base and J by 6 bases; unmatched bases: 5. CDR3 length equals 15 residues. The CDR3 sequence: CASSLVQRGADTQYF. The CDR3, as DNA: TGTGCCAGCAGCTTAGTCCAGCGGGGGGCGGATACGCAGTATTTT.

The rearrangement joins TRBV5-8 to TRBJ1-4; a possible D gene is TRBD1 (5 bases). Trimming took 0 bases from V and 8 from J, leaving 11 bases between them. This CDR3 spans 14 amino acids. Germline CDR1 SGHTS, CDR2 YDEGEE. CDR3 protein: CASSLAGLEEKLFF. In DNA form, the CDR3 reads TGTGCCAGCAGCTTGGCAGGGCTGGAAGAAAAACTGTTTTTT.

This clone was counted a single time. The chain joins TRBV9 to TRBJ1-5, with TRBD1 identical over 7 bases. Trimming took 6 bases from V and 2 from J; bases not matched to a gene: 17. The CDR3 is 18 amino acids. CDR1 and CDR2 (germline): SGDLS, YYNGEE. CDR3 bases: TGTGCCAGCACCCCCAGCCAGACAGGGAGAAGGCGCAATCAGCCCCAGCATTTT. Protein: CASTPSQTGRRRNQPQHF.

The J gene is TRBJ2-3, the V gene TRBV7-9; maybe TRBD1 (6 bases). This CDR3 is built from 15 residues. The V and J ends lost 4 bases and 3 bases respectively, with 14 bases between them. Germline loops: CDR1 SEHNR, CDR2 FQNEAQ (reference sequence). For the CDR3, the DNA is TGTGCCAGCAGCTACCGGGACACCGGAACAGATACGCAGTATTTT. This encodes CASSYRDTGTDTQYF.

The V gene is TRBV7-9, the J gene TRBJ1-1; D is uncertain. V was trimmed by 3 bases and J by 5 bases, leaving 7 bases between them. There are 12 residues in the CDR3. Germline V gene data show CDR1 as SEHNR and CDR2 as FQNEAQ (reference sequence). The CDR3 region is CASSFGETEAFF. As DNA, the CDR3 is TGTGCCAGCAGCTTCGGGGAGACTGAAGCTTTCTTT.

The V call is TRBV19, the J call TRBJ2-5, with 8 bases lining up with TRBD1. V dropped 6 bases and J dropped 2; count of bases not matched to a gene: 5. This CDR3 spans 14 amino acids. Per the germline V gene, CDR1 is LNHDA and CDR2 is SQIVND (reference sequence). The CDR3 loop is CASSLGQGQETQYF. The CDR3 DNA reads TGTGCCAGTAGCCTCGGACAGGGTCAAGAGACCCAGTACTTC.

This rearrangement joins TRBV5-4 to TRBJ2-7, with D perhaps matching TRBD1 (6 bases). Germline loops: CDR1 SGHNT, CDR2 YYREEE (reference sequence). Between the trimmed V and J ends, which lost 0 bases and 5 bases, there was a span of 18 bases. The CDR3 has 16 residues. The CDR3 nucleotides read TGTGCCAGCAGCTTGGACTTGACAGGATCACTGGACGAGCAGTACTTC. Encoded protein: CASSLDLTGSLDEQYF.

The rearrangement joins TRBV6-1 to TRBJ2-7, with TRBD2 identical over 7 bases. Trimming removed 4 bases from V and 6 bases from J; junction bases left unmatched: 9. The CDR3 sequence is 14 residues long. CDR1 is MNHNS, CDR2 SASEGT, per germline. The CDR3 here is CASSGQRGGIEQYF. Written as DNA, the CDR3 is TGTGCCAGCAGTGGCCAGCGGGGAGGTATCGAGCAGTACTTC.

This clone showed up just once. This chain connects TRBV29-1 to TRBJ1-1; D remains ambiguous. CDR1 is SQVTM and CDR2 is ANQGSEA in the germline V gene. The CDR3 is 13 residues long. Trimming stripped 4 bases from V and 0 bases from J, with 9 bases between. The CDR3 coding sequence is TGCAGCGTTGGGAGAGTCATGAACACTGAAGCTTTCTTT. This encodes CSVGRVMNTEAFF.

The rearrangement uses TRBV27 and TRBJ2-2; no clear D. There are 13 residues in the CDR3. In germline, CDR1 is MNHEY, CDR2 SMNVEV (reference sequence). Between the trimmed V and J ends, which lost 5 bases and 1 base, there was a span of 5 bases. The CDR3 sequence is CASSPVNTGELFF. In DNA form, the CDR3 reads TGTGCCAGCAGTCCAGTGAACACCGGGGAGCTGTTTTTT.

This chain links TRBV5-1 with TRBJ2-3; possible D gene TRBD2, 6 bases. The CDR3 runs 14 residues. V was shortened by 2 bases and J by 0 bases, with 7 bases between the two germline ends. CDR1 and CDR2 (germline): SGHRS, YFSETQ. CDR3 sequence: CASSFSGSTDTQYF. Written as DNA, the CDR3 is TGCGCCAGCAGCTTTAGCGGAAGCACAGATACGCAGTATTTT. The complete variable domain, with remaining parts taken from reference TRBV5-1 and TRBJ2-3, reads KAGVTQTPRYLIKTRGQQVTLSCSPISGHRSVSWYQQTPGQGLQFLFEYFSETQRNKGNFPGRFSGRQFSNSRSEMNVSTLELGDSALYLCASSFSGSTDTQYFGPGTRLTVL.

V usage is TRBV7-9 and J usage is TRBJ1-3, with 8 positions matching TRBD1. CDR1 is SEHNR and CDR2 is FQNEAQ in the germline V gene (reference sequence). The CDR3 has 15 residues. J lost 3 bases, V lost 4 bases, and 5 bases had no gene match. Here the CDR3 reads CASSYQGALGNTIYF. The CDR3 DNA follows: TGTGCCAGCAGCTACCAGGGGGCGCTTGGAAACACCATATATTTT.

This chain links TRBV5-5 with TRBJ2-2; possibly TRBD2 for D (6 bases). V lost 7 bases to trimming and J lost 7 bases, with 17 bases between them. The CDR3 contains 14 residues. Per germline, CDR1 SGHKS and CDR2 YYEKEE (reference sequence). The DNA of the CDR3 is TGTGCCAGCCGCTCTTCGGGGGAAGGCGGGGAGCTGTTTTTT. Protein: CASRSSGEGGELFF. The full variable domain, with the rest looked up from reference TRBV5-5 and TRBJ2-2, is DAGVTQSPTHLIKTRGQQVTLRCSPISGHKSVSWYQQVLGQGPQFIFQYYEKEERGRGNFPDRFSARQFPNYSSELNVNALLLGDSALYLCASRSSGEGGELFFGEGSRLTVL.

V usage is TRBV25-1 and J usage is TRBJ2-3; D perhaps matches TRBD1 (6 bases). This CDR3 comprises 15 residues. Per the germline V gene, CDR1 is MGHDK and CDR2 is SYGVNS. The V end lost 5 bases, the J end lost 0 bases, and 12 bases lay between the germline ends. The CDR3 DNA reads TGTGCCAGCAGTTCAGGACAGCCTAGCACAGATACGCAGTATTTT. Translating gives CASSSGQPSTDTQYF.

The rearrangement links TRBV7-3 to TRBJ2-7; D may be TRBD1 (6 bases). Germline V gives CDR1 SGHTA, CDR2 FQGTGA. This CDR3 is 15 amino acids long. The germline V and J ends were trimmed by 5 bases and 1 base, with 15 bases remaining between them. The CDR3 region is CASSTSTGLSYEQYF. The CDR3 region has the DNA TGTGCCAGCAGCACCTCGACAGGCCTTTCCTACGAGCAGTACTTC.

In this sample, this clone turned up a few times. The chain has TRBV5-1 and TRBJ2-7, with 12 bases matching TRBD2. CDR1 is SGHRS and CDR2 is YFSETQ in the germline V gene. Losses at the gene ends were 4 bases for V and 6 bases for J; bases not matched to a gene: 8. This CDR3 is built from 15 residues. The CDR3 coding sequence is TGCGCCAGCAGCCCGACTAGCGGGAGATCACGCGAGCAGTACTTC. It codes for CASSPTSGRSREQYF. Full variable domain (outside the CDR3, taken from reference TRBV5-1 and TRBJ2-7): KAGVTQTPRYLIKTRGQQVTLSCSPISGHRSVSWYQQTPGQGLQFLFEYFSETQRNKGNFPGRFSGRQFSNSRSEMNVSTLELGDSALYLCASSPTSGRSREQYFGPGTRLTVT.

This clone was observed a single time. The chain uses TRBV5-1 and TRBJ2-2; 11 positions match TRBD2. CDR3 length equals 15 residues. CDR1 and CDR2 from the germline V gene are SGHRS and YFSETQ. Trimming removed 4 bases from V and 1 base from J; junction bases left unmatched: 0. CDR3 bases: TGCGCCAGCAGCGGGACTAGCGGGAACACCGGGGAGCTGTTTTTT. Its protein is CASSGTSGNTGELFF.

This chain links TRBV6-1 with TRBJ2-3, with TRBD1 identical over 10 bases. The CDR3 is made up of 15 amino acids. CDR1 is MNHNS and CDR2 is SASEGT in the germline V gene. J was trimmed by 4 bases and V by 6 bases; bases with no gene match: 7. This chain's CDR3 is CASRMGQGYADTQYF. Here the CDR3 DNA reads TGTGCCAGCAGGATGGGACAGGGGTACGCAGATACGCAGTATTTT.

This clone was observed a handful of times. This chain uses TRBV6-1 with TRBJ2-7; a possible D gene is TRBD2 (5 bases). CDR1 and CDR2 (germline): MNHNS, SASEGT. CDR3 length: 16 residues. Trimming removed 0 bases at V and 2 bases at J, with 14 bases between. The CDR3 sequence: CASSEAGKRGTYEQYF. The CDR3 nucleotides are TGTGCCAGCAGTGAAGCGGGGAAGCGAGGGACCTACGAGCAGTACTTC.

V and J are TRBV5-8 and TRBJ2-2; a possible D gene is TRBD2 (6 bases). Trimming took off 3 bases at V and 3 bases at J, with 15 bases between the two ends. Germline lookup yields CDR1 SGHTS and CDR2 YDEGEE. The CDR3 sequence is 16 residues long. CDR3: CASSSVGRGYTGELFF. The CDR3 bases are TGTGCCAGCAGCTCCGTGGGGCGGGGATACACCGGGGAGCTGTTTTTT.